The clone carrying this TCR beta chain has more than one count but fewer than ten. Its antigen is not identified. Unique molecular identifiers were used in preparing the TCRbeta library. A single record per CDR3 protein comes from TCRdb applying MiXCR to the PCR reads. The sample has approximately 130,000 distinct CDR3 sequences, 8% to 10% seen once. This entry belongs to a study of T-cell reconstitution after alpha-beta-depleted transplantation in children. In germline, CDR1 is DFQATT, CDR2 SNEGSKA (reference sequence). The CDR3 is 15 residues long. V lost 2 bases and J lost 0, with 11 bases in between. Points from the study as a whole: One year after transplant, T-cell counts and diversity came mostly from newly produced T cells. The study reportedly traced alpha-beta T cells about two months after transplant to several hundred expanded graft clones.

The source is a girl under three years old who had a stem cell transplant for combined immunodeficiency, so the T cells may come from the graft donor. The source was PBMCs, mostly from graft donor cells, collected 180 days after TCRalphabeta/CD19-depleted stem cell transplant. The chain is built from TRBV20-1 and TRBJ1-5; D is uncertain. CDR3 nucleotide sequence: TGCAGTGCTAGACCAGAACAGTATAGCAATCAGCCCCAGCATTTT. Its translation: CSARPEQYSNQPQHF.